This TCR beta chain was captured in a study of cytomegalovirus exposure and HLA in healthy donors. Only in-frame clones appear in the TCRdb table, and some are missing; sequencing was by immunoSEQ multiplex PCR. The sample has nearly 200,000 clones, 84% seen once. Germline V lookup: CDR1 MDHEN, CDR2 SYDVKM. V trimming: 4 bases; J trimming: 8 bases; junction bases outside the gene matches: 14. This CDR3 spans 16 amino acids. The chain recombines TRBV28 with TRBJ1-3, with 7 nucleotides matching TRBD1. The TCR sequence derives from a woman aged 25 to 39 in good health and CMV-seropositive. Input material: PBMCs. This CDR3 reads CASSSRGRGGKDTIYF. Here the CDR3 DNA reads TGTGCCAGCAGTTCACGGGGAAGAGGGGGCAAGGACACCATATATTTT.